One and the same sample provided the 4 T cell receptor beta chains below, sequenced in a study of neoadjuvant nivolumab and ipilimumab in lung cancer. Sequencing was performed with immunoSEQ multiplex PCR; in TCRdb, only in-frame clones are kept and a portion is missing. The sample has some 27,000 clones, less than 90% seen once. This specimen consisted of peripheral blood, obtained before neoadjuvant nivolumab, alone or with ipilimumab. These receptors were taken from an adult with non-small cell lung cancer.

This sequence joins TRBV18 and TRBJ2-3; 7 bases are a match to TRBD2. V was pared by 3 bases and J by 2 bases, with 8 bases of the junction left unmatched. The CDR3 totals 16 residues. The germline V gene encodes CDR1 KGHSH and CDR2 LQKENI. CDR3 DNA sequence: TGTGCCAGCTCACCTCGACGCGGGGGAACCACAGATACGCAGTATTTT. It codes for CASSPRRGGTTDTQYF.

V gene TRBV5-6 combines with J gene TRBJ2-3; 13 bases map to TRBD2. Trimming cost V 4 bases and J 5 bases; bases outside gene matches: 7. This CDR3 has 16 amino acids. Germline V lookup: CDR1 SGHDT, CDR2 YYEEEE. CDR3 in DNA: TGTGCCAGCAGCCCTACTAGCGGGGGGGCATTAGATACGCAGTATTTT. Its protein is CASSPTSGGALDTQYF.

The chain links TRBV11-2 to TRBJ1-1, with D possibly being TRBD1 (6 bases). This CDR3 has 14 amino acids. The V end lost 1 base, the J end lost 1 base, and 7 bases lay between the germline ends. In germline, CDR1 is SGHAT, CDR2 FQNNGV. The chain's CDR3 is CASSLARGNTEAFF. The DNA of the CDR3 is TGTGCCAGCAGCTTAGCCAGGGGGAACACTGAAGCTTTCTTT. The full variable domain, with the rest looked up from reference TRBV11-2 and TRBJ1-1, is EAGVAQSPRYKIIEKRQSVAFWCNPISGHATLYWYQQILGQGPKLLIQFQNNGVVDDSQLPKDRFSAERLKGVDSTLKIQPAKLEDSAVYLCASSLARGNTEAFFGQGTRLTVV.

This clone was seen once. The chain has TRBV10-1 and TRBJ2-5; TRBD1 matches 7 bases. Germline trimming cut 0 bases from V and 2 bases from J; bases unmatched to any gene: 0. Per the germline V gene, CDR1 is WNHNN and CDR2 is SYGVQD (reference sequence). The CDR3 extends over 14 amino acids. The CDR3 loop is CASSESTGQETQYF. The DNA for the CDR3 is TGCGCCAGCAGTGAGTCGACAGGGCAAGAGACCCAGTACTTC.